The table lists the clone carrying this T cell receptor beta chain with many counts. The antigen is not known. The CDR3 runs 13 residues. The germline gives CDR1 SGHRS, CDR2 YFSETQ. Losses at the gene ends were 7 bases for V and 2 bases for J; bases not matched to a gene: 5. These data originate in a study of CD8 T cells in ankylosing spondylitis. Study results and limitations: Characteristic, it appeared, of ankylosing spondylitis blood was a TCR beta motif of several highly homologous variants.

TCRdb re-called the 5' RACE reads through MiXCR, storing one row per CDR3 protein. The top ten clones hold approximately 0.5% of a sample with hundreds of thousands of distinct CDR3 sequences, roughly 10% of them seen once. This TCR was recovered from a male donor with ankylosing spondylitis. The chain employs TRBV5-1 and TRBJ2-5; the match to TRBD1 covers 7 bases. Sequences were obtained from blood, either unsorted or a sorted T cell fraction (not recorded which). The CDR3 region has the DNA TGCGCCAGCGGTTGGGACAGTCAAGAGACCCAGTACTTC. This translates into CASGWDSQETQYF.